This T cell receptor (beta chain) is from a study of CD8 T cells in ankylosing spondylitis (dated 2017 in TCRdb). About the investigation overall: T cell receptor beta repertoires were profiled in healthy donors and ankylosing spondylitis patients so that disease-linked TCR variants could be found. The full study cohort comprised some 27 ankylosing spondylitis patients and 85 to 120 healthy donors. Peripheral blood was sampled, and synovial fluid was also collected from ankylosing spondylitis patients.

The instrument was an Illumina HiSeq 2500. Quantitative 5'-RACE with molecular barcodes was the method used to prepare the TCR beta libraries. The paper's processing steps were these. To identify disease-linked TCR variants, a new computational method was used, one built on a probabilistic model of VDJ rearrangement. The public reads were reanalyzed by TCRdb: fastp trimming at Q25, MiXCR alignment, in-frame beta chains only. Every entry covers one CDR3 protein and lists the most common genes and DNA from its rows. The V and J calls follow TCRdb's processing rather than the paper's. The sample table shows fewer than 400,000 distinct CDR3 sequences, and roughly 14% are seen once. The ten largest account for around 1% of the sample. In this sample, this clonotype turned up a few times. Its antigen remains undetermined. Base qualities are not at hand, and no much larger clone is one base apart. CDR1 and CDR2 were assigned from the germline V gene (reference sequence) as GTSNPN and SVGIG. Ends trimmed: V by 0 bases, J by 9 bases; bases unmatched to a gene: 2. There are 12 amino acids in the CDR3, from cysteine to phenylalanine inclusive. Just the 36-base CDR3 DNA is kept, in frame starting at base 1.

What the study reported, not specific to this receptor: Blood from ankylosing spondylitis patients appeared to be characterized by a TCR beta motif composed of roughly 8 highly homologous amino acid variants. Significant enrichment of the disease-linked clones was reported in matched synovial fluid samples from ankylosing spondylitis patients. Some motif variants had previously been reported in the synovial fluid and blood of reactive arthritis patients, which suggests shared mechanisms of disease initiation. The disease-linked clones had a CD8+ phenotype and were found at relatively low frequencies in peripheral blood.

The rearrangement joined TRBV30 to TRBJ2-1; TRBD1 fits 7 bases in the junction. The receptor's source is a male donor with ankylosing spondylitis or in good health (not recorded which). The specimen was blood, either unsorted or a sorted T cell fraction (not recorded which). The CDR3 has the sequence CAWSVGGAEQFF. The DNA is TGTGCCTGGAGTGTAGGGGGCGCTGAGCAGTTCTTC.